This T cell receptor (beta chain) was captured by sequencing in a study of blood T cell repertoires in COVID-19. Study background: From T cells, B-cell-depleted T cells, or PBMCs came the material, which was cDNA or gDNA.

Seattle researchers signed up patients amid active infection and tracked them longitudinally. As processed by the authors: Nucleated cell number was recorded as an estimate derived from reference gene primer amplification. Clones were read by immunoSEQ multiplex PCR, and TCRdb kept only the in-frame ones, dropping some. The V and J calls and clone size come from that table; D and trimming were worked out from the DNA. The data hold some 520,000 clones, with 89% observed a single time. The clonotype was recovered from a man younger than 30 with COVID-19, enrolled during active disease. Sequencing used peripheral blood.

The CDR3 reads CASSTSGTSGETQYF. The CDR3 region has the DNA TGTGCCAGTAGTACCTCCGGGACTAGCGGGGAGACCCAGTACTTC. The gene calls are TRBV19 and TRBJ2-5; 12 bases fit TRBD2. Unmatched junction bases numbered 5, after V lost 4 bases and J lost 5 bases. There are 15 residues in the CDR3. Germline values: CDR1 LNHDA, CDR2 SQIVND (reference sequence).